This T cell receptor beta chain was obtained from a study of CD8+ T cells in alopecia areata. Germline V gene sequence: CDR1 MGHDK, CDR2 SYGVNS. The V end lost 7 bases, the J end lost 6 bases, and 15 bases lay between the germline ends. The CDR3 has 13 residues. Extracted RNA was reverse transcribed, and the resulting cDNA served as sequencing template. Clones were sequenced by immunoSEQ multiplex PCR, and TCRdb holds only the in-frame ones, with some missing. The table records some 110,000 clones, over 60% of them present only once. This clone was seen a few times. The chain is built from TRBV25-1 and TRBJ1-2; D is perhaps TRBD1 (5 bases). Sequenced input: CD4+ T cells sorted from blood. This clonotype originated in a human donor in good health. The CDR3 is CASTSGPWNGYTF. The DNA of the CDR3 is TGTGCCAGCACCTCGGGGCCATGGAATGGCTACACCTTC.